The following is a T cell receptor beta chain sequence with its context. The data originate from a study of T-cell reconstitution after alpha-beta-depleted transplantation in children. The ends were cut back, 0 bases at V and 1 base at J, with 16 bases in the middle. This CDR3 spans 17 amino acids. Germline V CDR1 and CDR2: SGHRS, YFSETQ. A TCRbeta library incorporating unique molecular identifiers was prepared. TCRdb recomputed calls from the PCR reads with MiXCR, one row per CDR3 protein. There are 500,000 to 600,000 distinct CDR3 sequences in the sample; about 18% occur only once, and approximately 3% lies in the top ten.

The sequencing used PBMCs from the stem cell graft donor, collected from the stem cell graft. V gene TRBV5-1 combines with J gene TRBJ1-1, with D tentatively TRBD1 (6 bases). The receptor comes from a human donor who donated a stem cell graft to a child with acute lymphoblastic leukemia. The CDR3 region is CASSLGLGGAGNTEAFF. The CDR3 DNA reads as TGCGCCAGCAGCTTGGGTCTTGGGGGCGCGGGGAACACTGAAGCTTTCTTT.